Listed below are T cell receptor beta chains from one sample, sequenced in a study of cytomegalovirus exposure and HLA in healthy donors. Here immunoSEQ multiplex PCR was the method, and the copy in TCRdb shows in-frame clones only, minus some. The table has roughly 180,000 clones, about 77% seen once; the top ten hold over 2%. Sequencing used PBMCs. Every receptor here comes from a woman aged 25-40 years in good health and CMV-seropositive. The CDR3 runs from the conserved cysteine through the conserved F or W. The D gene is left open where the match is weak. A row's size may be missing; if present it is once, few, many or a size class.

TRBJ2-3,TRBD1,TRBV5-1,NA,TGCGCCAGCAGCTGGGGGGACAGGGTAGATACGCAGTATTTT,CASSWGDRVDTQYF
TRBJ2-7,TRBD2,TRBV28,NA,TGTGCCAGCAGCCCTACGGGTGGACTAGCGGGGTCCTACGAGCAGTACTTC,CASSPTGGLAGSYEQYF
TRBJ2-1,NA,TRBV5-1,NA,TGCGCCAGCGGGAAGGGGAATGAGCAGTTCTTC,CASGKGNEQFF
TRBJ1-2,NA,TRBV11-2,once,TGTGCCAGCAGCGCCAGGGATTATGGCTACACCTTC,CASSARDYGYTF
TRBJ1-2,TRBD1,TRBV30,NA,TGTGCCTGGAGGAAGCAACAGGGGGCGCGGGGGGAGGATGGCTACACCTTC,CAWRKQQGARGEDGYTF
TRBJ1-6,TRBD1,TRBV9,NA,TGTGCCAGCAGCGTAGGACAGGGGGTTAATTCACCCCTCCACTTT,CASSVGQGVNSPLHF
TRBJ2-6,NA,TRBV28,once,TGTGCCAGTGGGACTGGGGGGGCCAACGTCCTGACTTTC,CASGTGGANVLTF
TRBJ1-5,NA,TRBV15,NA,TGTGCCACCAGCAGATACCCAGGCCCGAGGGATCAGCCCCAGCATTTT,CATSRYPGPRDQPQHF
TRBJ1-4,NA,TRBV18,NA,TGTGCCAGCTCACCGACAGAAAATGAAAAACTGTTTTTT,CASSPTENEKLFF
TRBJ2-7,NA,TRBV7-2,NA,TGTGCTTCAGGGGCAGGCTTCTCCTACGAGCAGTACTTC,CASGAGFSYEQYF
TRBJ2-1,TRBD2,TRBV14,NA,TGTGCCAGCAGCCCTCCCGTCGGGGAACTAGCGGGGGGCCTATTCTACAATGAGCAGTTCTTC,CASSPPVGELAGGLFYNEQFF
TRBJ2-1,NA,TRBV29-1,NA,TGCAGCGTGAGTGAGCAGTTCTTC,CSVSEQFF
TRBJ1-2,NA,TRBV7-2,NA,TGTGCCAGCAGCCCCAGGGAGGCCAGTGGCTACACCTTC,CASSPREASGYTF
TRBJ1-1,NA,TRBV4-2,NA,TGTGCCAGCAGCCAAGAAAAGGCAGGCCCCATGAACACTGAAGCTTTCTTT,CASSQEKAGPMNTEAFF
TRBJ1-2,NA,TRBV14,NA,TGTGCCAGCAGCCATCCAGGGGATGGCTACACCTTC,CASSHPGDGYTF
TRBJ2-7,TRBD1,TRBV19,once,TGTGCCAGTAGTCCTCCCGGGACAGTCTACGAGCAGTACTTC,CASSPPGTVYEQYF
TRBJ2-2,NA,TRBV9,NA,TGTGCCAGCAGCGTATTCGGTAACACCGGGGAGCTGTTTTTT,CASSVFGNTGELFF
TRBJ2-4,TRBD2,TRBV5-1,few,TGCGCCAGCAGCTTGGAAGGGCGGGGGGACCAGATTCAGTACTTC,CASSLEGRGDQIQYF
TRBJ1-6,NA,TRBV7-3,NA,TGTGCCAGCAGCTTAGGGGGGTTATCTGATACACCCCTCCACTTT,CASSLGGLSDTPLHF
TRBJ2-7,NA,TRBV7-9,NA,TGTGCCAGCAGTACAACAGGGCCCTACGAGCAGTACTTC,CASSTTGPYEQYF
TRBJ2-5,NA,TRBV5-1,NA,TGCGCCAGCAGCTTGCCAGGGGTGCAAGGGGAGACCCAGTACTTC,CASSLPGVQGETQYF
TRBJ1-2,NA,TRBV6-4,NA,TGTGCCAGCAGTGACTCGAGCCAGGGGTCGGCTGGCTACACCTTC,CASSDSSQGSAGYTF
TRBJ2-3,NA,TRBV4-1,NA,TGCGCCAGCAGCCAAGTCGGCAGGGAAAAGGCAGATACGCAGTATTTT,CASSQVGREKADTQYF
TRBJ1-5,NA,TRBV28,NA,TGTGCCAGCAGTTTTTCATGGGGGAGGGCGGGAAGCAATCAGCCCCAGCATTTT,CASSFSWGRAGSNQPQHF
TRBJ1-5,TRBD1,TRBV6-1,NA,TGTGCCAGCAGGGACAGGGTTGGCAAACAGCCCCAGCATTTT,CASRDRVGKQPQHF
TRBJ2-1,TRBD1,TRBV2,NA,TGTGCCAGCAGTATCGACAGGGGCTCCTACAATGAGCAGTTCTTC,CASSIDRGSYNEQFF
TRBJ2-1,TRBD2,TRBV5-4,NA,TGTGCCAGCAGCGTAGACGGACTAGCGGGGTACAATGAGCAGTTCTTC,CASSVDGLAGYNEQFF
TRBJ1-1,TRBD1,TRBV11-2,NA,TGTGCCAGCAGCTTTTCCCCGACAGGGACTTCGGGCACTGAAGCTTTCTTT,CASSFSPTGTSGTEAFF
TRBJ1-2,NA,TRBV9,NA,TGTGCCAGCAGCTCCGGGGGGGGAGGGGATGGCTACACCTTC,CASSSGGGGDGYTF
TRBJ2-1,NA,TRBV20-1,NA,TGCAGTGCCCGAGAGGGAGTTGAGCAGTTCTTC,CSAREGVEQFF
TRBJ2-5,TRBD1,TRBV11-2,few,TGTGCCAGCAGCTCAGACAGGGAAGAGACCCAGTACTTC,CASSSDREETQYF
TRBJ2-7,TRBD1,TRBV7-8,NA,TGTGCCAGCAGCCGTTCGGGACAGGGCTACGAGCAGTACTTC,CASSRSGQGYEQYF
TRBJ2-7,NA,TRBV29-1,once,TGCAGCGTTGAGGGCTACTCCTACGAGCAGTACTTC,CSVEGYSYEQYF
TRBJ1-2,NA,TRBV5-4,NA,TGTGCCAGCAGTCTGGGAGGGATGAACTATGGCTACACCTTC,CASSLGGMNYGYTF
TRBJ2-1,NA,TRBV5-1,NA,TGCGCCAGCAGCTGGCCAGCGGAGACCTACAATGAGCAGTTCTTC,CASSWPAETYNEQFF
TRBJ1-1,NA,TRBV27,NA,TGTGCCAGCAGTCCCCTCCCGGGGGTGCGAAACACTGAAGCTTTCTTT,CASSPLPGVRNTEAFF
TRBJ2-1,TRBD2,TRBV7-2,few,TGTGCCACCCTGGGGAGGGTGGGATACAATGAGCAGTTCTTC,CATLGRVGYNEQFF
TRBJ2-1,TRBD1,TRBV7-9,once,TGTGCCAGCAGCTTAGCGGGACAGGGAGGGTTAAGGAACAATGAGCAGTTCTTC,CASSLAGQGGLRNNEQFF
TRBJ2-3,TRBD2,TRBV7-2,NA,TGTGCCAGCAGTCAGACTAGCGGGGGGCGGCCAGATACGCAGTATTTT,CASSQTSGGRPDTQYF
TRBJ2-7,TRBD2,TRBV5-1,NA,TGCGCCAGCAACGGGGGGGGCGAGCAGTACTTC,CASNGGGEQYF
TRBJ2-7,TRBD1,TRBV4-3,NA,TGCGCCAGCAGCCAAGATTTGGGACAGGGGGCTTACGAGCAGTACTTC,CASSQDLGQGAYEQYF
TRBJ2-3,TRBD1,TRBV11-3,few,TGTGCCAGCAGCTTAGGGACAGGGGCGCGAGGAGATACGCAGTATTTT,CASSLGTGARGDTQYF
TRBJ2-2,NA,TRBV7-2,NA,TGTGCCAGCAGCTTAGGTGGGGGTGGGCTAGCGACCGGGGAGCTGTTTTTT,CASSLGGGGLATGELFF
TRBJ2-6,TRBD1,TRBV7-2,NA,TGTGCCAGCAGCGCCAGGGACAGACTCCTTAGCTCTGGGGCCAACGTCCTGACTTTC,CASSARDRLLSSGANVLTF
TRBJ1-4,NA,TRBV4-1,NA,TGCGCCAGCAGCCAGTCCTCCTGGGCAGGGCTAAATGAAAAACTGTTTTTT,CASSQSSWAGLNEKLFF
TRBJ2-2,TRBD2,TRBV4-1,NA,TGCGCCAGCAGTTCTAGCGGGGTAACCGGGGAGCTGTTTTTT,CASSSSGVTGELFF
TRBJ1-4,TRBD1,TRBV6-6,NA,TGTGCCAGCACGCGGACAGGGGGCGCAACTAATGAAAAACTGTTTTTT,CASTRTGGATNEKLFF
TRBJ2-4,NA,TRBV7-6,NA,TGTGCCAGCAGTGACGGACACGCCAAAAACATTCAGTACTTC,CASSDGHAKNIQYF
TRBJ2-2,TRBD2,TRBV27,few,TGTGCCAGCAGTTTATCGGAAGTTCGAGCGGGGGGAGTGGCCGGGGAGCTGTTTTTT,CASSLSEVRAGGVAGELFF
TRBJ1-4,NA,TRBV19,NA,TGTGCCAGTAGTTGGGCGCGTAATGAAAAACTGTTTTTT,CASSWARNEKLFF
TRBJ2-3,TRBD2,TRBV4-3,NA,TGCGCCAGCAGCCATGACCCGCGGACTAGCGGGGGCCCCAGGCAGTATTTT,CASSHDPRTSGGPRQYF